This is a list of T cell receptor beta chains from one sample in a study of cytomegalovirus exposure and HLA in healthy donors. Clones were read by immunoSEQ multiplex PCR, and TCRdb kept only the in-frame ones, dropping some. The table includes about 230,000 clones, over 65% detected once. Sequenced sample: PBMCs. All receptors come from a woman aged 55 to 70 in good health and CMV-seropositive. Each CDR3 is given with its conserved first and last residue. Each record gives: V gene, J gene, clone size, CDR3 protein. Size is omitted from some rows. Given values are once, few, many or a class for expanded clones.

v_call: TRBV27; j_call: TRBJ2-4; clone_size: -; cdr3_aa: CASGGGENIQYF
v_call: TRBV19; j_call: TRBJ1-2; clone_size: -; cdr3_aa: CASSTRTVPGYTF
v_call: TRBV5-5; j_call: TRBJ2-7; clone_size: -; cdr3_aa: CASSERYRGPYEQYF
v_call: TRBV10-3; j_call: TRBJ2-5; clone_size: once; cdr3_aa: CAISGGTGVETQYF
v_call: TRBV25-1; j_call: TRBJ2-1; clone_size: -; cdr3_aa: CASGGGSYPYNEQFF
v_call: TRBV10-3; j_call: TRBJ2-1; clone_size: -; cdr3_aa: CAIRAAGGSYNEQFF
v_call: TRBV27; j_call: TRBJ2-1; clone_size: -; cdr3_aa: CASVPTLGSSYNEQFF
v_call: TRBV27; j_call: TRBJ1-4; clone_size: -; cdr3_aa: CASSSRGTGEKLFF
v_call: TRBV30; j_call: TRBJ1-5; clone_size: -; cdr3_aa: CAWSAGTTNQPQHF
v_call: TRBV21-1; j_call: TRBJ1-5; clone_size: -; cdr3_aa: CASRRRGRSNQPQHF
v_call: TRBV29-1; j_call: TRBJ1-5; clone_size: -; cdr3_aa: CSVGQGHNQPQHF
v_call: TRBV7-9; j_call: TRBJ1-5; clone_size: -; cdr3_aa: CSSSPAEQPQHF
v_call: TRBV5-4; j_call: TRBJ1-2; clone_size: -; cdr3_aa: CASSFTQGQGQGYTF
v_call: TRBV5-8; j_call: TRBJ1-3; clone_size: few; cdr3_aa: CASSLGPGANTIYF
v_call: TRBV29-1; j_call: -; clone_size: -; cdr3_aa: CSVESGGIYEQYF
v_call: TRBV6-5; j_call: TRBJ1-1; clone_size: once; cdr3_aa: CASRSLQGNTEAFF
v_call: TRBV30; j_call: TRBJ2-5; clone_size: -; cdr3_aa: CAWSVGGGIETQYF
v_call: TRBV6-1; j_call: TRBJ2-7; clone_size: -; cdr3_aa: CASTRDYAQHEQYF
v_call: TRBV5-1; j_call: TRBJ2-7; clone_size: -; cdr3_aa: CASSLGGSAYEQYF
v_call: TRBV19; j_call: TRBJ2-1; clone_size: -; cdr3_aa: CASSRGLAGGLNNEQFF
v_call: TRBV10-1; j_call: TRBJ2-1; clone_size: -; cdr3_aa: CASGGTQQAGGQFF
v_call: TRBV13; j_call: TRBJ2-3; clone_size: -; cdr3_aa: CASSSGSSTSTDTQYF
v_call: TRBV9; j_call: TRBJ1-2; clone_size: -; cdr3_aa: CASSQREQGGYGYTF
v_call: TRBV5-4; j_call: TRBJ2-2; clone_size: -; cdr3_aa: CASKTGTGEAGELFF
v_call: TRBV15; j_call: TRBJ2-7; clone_size: -; cdr3_aa: CATSTSSGRDIFHEQYF
v_call: TRBV5-1; j_call: TRBJ1-2; clone_size: -; cdr3_aa: CASSLSGGAYGYTF
v_call: TRBV6-1; j_call: TRBJ2-7; clone_size: -; cdr3_aa: CASSAAGTGGQYEQYF
v_call: TRBV29-1; j_call: TRBJ1-2; clone_size: -; cdr3_aa: CSVGFGNRAPYGYTF
v_call: TRBV27; j_call: TRBJ2-1; clone_size: -; cdr3_aa: CASSSRRGQGTYNEQFF
v_call: TRBV15; j_call: TRBJ2-1; clone_size: -; cdr3_aa: CATSNRDRGNEQFF
v_call: TRBV2; j_call: TRBJ2-4; clone_size: -; cdr3_aa: CASSDVQGVWAKNIQYF
v_call: TRBV9; j_call: TRBJ2-7; clone_size: -; cdr3_aa: CASSVSAGINYEQYF
v_call: TRBV10-3; j_call: TRBJ2-7; clone_size: -; cdr3_aa: CAISPTSGRSMSYEQYF
v_call: TRBV5-1; j_call: TRBJ2-1; clone_size: -; cdr3_aa: CASSSPGTGFYNEQFF
v_call: TRBV6-4; j_call: TRBJ1-1; clone_size: -; cdr3_aa: CASSGTGKNTEAFF
v_call: TRBV5-1; j_call: TRBJ2-3; clone_size: -; cdr3_aa: CASSWTGEADTQYF
v_call: TRBV5-1; j_call: TRBJ2-7; clone_size: -; cdr3_aa: CASSGRGLDGEQYF
v_call: TRBV6-1; j_call: TRBJ2-7; clone_size: -; cdr3_aa: CASLGSYPYEQYF
v_call: TRBV19; j_call: TRBJ2-3; clone_size: -; cdr3_aa: CASSIGRLAGAQRGTDTQYF
v_call: TRBV5-6; j_call: TRBJ2-1; clone_size: -; cdr3_aa: CASSLPRASGGLNEQFF
v_call: TRBV28; j_call: TRBJ2-2; clone_size: few; cdr3_aa: CAVERSLLTGELFF
v_call: TRBV30; j_call: TRBJ1-4; clone_size: -; cdr3_aa: CAWSVGGRRAKLFF
v_call: TRBV19; j_call: TRBJ2-1; clone_size: -; cdr3_aa: CASSIDTSGGGVVDEQFF
v_call: TRBV6-5; j_call: TRBJ2-1; clone_size: -; cdr3_aa: CASKPRGGEQFF
v_call: TRBV6-5; j_call: TRBJ1-2; clone_size: -; cdr3_aa: CASSYSLAGSYGYTF
v_call: TRBV7-3; j_call: TRBJ2-1; clone_size: few; cdr3_aa: CASSFGLAVYNEQFF
v_call: TRBV11-2; j_call: TRBJ2-2; clone_size: -; cdr3_aa: CASSLRRDGELFF
v_call: TRBV9; j_call: TRBJ1-4; clone_size: few; cdr3_aa: CASSVQGTSEKLFF
v_call: TRBV18; j_call: TRBJ2-5; clone_size: once; cdr3_aa: CASSPGTLGVETQYF